This TCR beta chain was recorded in a study of blood T cell repertoires in COVID-19. Authors' analysis steps: By means of reference gene primer amplification, nucleated cell counts were estimated. Profiling relied on immunoSEQ multiplex PCR, and the TCRdb table lists in-frame clones only, not all of them. That table supplies the V and J calls and clone size; D and trimming were determined from the DNA. The sample has 430,000 or so clones, around nine tenths seen once; the top ten hold less than 2%. Everyone who took part was roughly 18 to 95 years old, and they came from 24 US areas. The study assigned cohorts using participant-reported clinical history. Cohort 3 recovered donors had two negative PCRs, clearance, or symptom resolution. Germline V gene sequence: CDR1 MGHRA, CDR2 YSYEKL. CDR3 length: 19 amino acids. V lost 3 bases and J lost 4, with 25 bases in between.

Material: PBMCs or T cells enriched from blood (not recorded which). The V call is TRBV4-1, the J call TRBJ2-1; TRBD1 might be the D (6 bases). The sequence was collected from a woman between 40 and 50 years old who had recovered from COVID-19. As DNA, the CDR3 is TGCGCCAGCAGCCAGGACCTCAGGGGTGTCGCGGAAAGTTACAATGAGCAGTTCTTC. Translating it yields CASSQDLRGVAESYNEQFF.